This T cell receptor (beta chain) was identified during a study of T cell responses to AZD1222 COVID-19 vaccine. On this clone itself: Its antigen is not identified.

Germline loops: CDR1 SGHKS, CDR2 YYEKEE (reference sequence). V shed 4 bases and J 3 bases; nucleotides not matched to a gene: 7. The CDR3 loop spans 15 amino acids. Whole-study findings and limits: Sampled repertoires all dated from after the peak T cell response. The study reported that nearly half of spike-specific TCRs target unmutated variant regions.

Method: immunoSEQ multiplex PCR; TCRdb's copy keeps in-frame clones and lacks some. The repertoire holds approximately 130,000 clones, with over 75% as singletons. V gene TRBV5-5 combines with J gene TRBJ1-2, with 9 bases matching TRBD1. The sequences come from peripheral blood, collected 28 days after the second AZD1222 dose. The receptor was isolated from an adult who received the AZD1222 COVID-19 vaccine. CDR3 loop: CASSGGTGKDYGYTF. The CDR3 DNA reads TGTGCCAGCAGCGGAGGGACAGGGAAGGACTATGGCTACACCTTC.